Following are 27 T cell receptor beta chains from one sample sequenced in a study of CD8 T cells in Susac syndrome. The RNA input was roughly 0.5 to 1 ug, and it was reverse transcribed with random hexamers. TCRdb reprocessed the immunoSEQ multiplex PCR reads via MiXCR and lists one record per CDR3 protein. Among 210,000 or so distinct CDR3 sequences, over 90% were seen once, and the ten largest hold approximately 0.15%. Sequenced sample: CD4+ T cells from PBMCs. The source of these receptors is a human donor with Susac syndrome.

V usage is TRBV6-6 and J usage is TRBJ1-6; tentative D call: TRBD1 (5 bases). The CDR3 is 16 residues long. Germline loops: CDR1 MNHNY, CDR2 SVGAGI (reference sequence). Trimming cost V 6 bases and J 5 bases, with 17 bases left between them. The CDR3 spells CASSPVRGTDNSPLHF. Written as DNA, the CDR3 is TGTGCCAGCAGCCCAGTCCGGGGGACTGATAATTCACCCCTCCACTTT.

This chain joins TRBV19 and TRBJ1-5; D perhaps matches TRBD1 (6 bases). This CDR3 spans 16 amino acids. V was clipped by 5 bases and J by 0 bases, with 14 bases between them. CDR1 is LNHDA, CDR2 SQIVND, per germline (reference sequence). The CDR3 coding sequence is TGTGCCAGTAGTCCAAGGACAGCAGATAGCAATCAGCCCCAGCATTTT. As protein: CASSPRTADSNQPQHF. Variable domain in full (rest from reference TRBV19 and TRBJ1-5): DGGITQSPKYLFRKEGQNVTLSCEQNLNHDAMYWYRQDPGQGLRLIYYSQIVNDFQKGDIAEGYSVSREKKESFPLTVTSAQKNPTAFYLCASSPRTADSNQPQHFGDGTRLSIL.

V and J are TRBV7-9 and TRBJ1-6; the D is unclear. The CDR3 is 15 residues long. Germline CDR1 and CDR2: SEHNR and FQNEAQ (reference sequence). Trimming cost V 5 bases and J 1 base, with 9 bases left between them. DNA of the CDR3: TGTGCCAGCAGCCCCGAAGGGTCCTATAATTCACCCCTCCACTTT. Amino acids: CASSPEGSYNSPLHF.

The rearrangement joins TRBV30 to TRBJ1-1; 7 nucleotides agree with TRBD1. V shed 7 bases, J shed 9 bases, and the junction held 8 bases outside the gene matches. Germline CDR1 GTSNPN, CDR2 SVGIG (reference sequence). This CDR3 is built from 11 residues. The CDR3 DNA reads TGTGCCTTTGGTGTGGGACAGAAAGCTTTCTTT. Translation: CAFGVGQKAFF.

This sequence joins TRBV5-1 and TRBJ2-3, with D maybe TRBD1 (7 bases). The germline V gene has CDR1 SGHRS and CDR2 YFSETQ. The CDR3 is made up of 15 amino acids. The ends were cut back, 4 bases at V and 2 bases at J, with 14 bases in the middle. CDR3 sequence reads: CASSRQGGNTDTQYF. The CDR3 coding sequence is TGCGCCAGCAGCCGGCAGGGGGGTAACACAGATACGCAGTATTTT.

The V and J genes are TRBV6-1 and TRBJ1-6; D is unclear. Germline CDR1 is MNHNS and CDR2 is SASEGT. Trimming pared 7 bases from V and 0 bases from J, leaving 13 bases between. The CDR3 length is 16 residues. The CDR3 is CASTLSGVSYNSPLHF. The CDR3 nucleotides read TGTGCCAGCACCCTGTCTGGGGTCTCCTATAATTCACCCCTCCACTTT.

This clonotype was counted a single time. The CDR3 protein is CASSQEWGTDTQYF. CDR3 sequence (DNA): TGTGCCAGCAGCCAAGAATGGGGCACAGATACGCAGTATTTT. The rearrangement uses TRBV3-1 and TRBJ2-3; D is ambiguous. Germline V lookup: CDR1 LGHDT, CDR2 YNNKEL (reference sequence). The CDR3 totals 14 residues. Trimming cost V 0 bases and J 1 base, with 5 bases left between them.

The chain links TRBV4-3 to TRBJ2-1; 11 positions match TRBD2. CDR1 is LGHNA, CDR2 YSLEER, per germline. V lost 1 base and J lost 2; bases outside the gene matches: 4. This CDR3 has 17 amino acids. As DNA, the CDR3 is TGCGCCAGCAGCCAAGCGTTAGCGGGGGGGACCTACAATGAGCAGTTCTTC. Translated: CASSQALAGGTYNEQFF.

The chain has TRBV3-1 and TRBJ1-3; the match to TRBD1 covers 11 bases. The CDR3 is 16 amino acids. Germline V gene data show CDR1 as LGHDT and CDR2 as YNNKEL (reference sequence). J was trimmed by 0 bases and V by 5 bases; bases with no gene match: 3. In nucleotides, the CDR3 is TGTGCCAGCAGCTCCGGGACAGGGGGCTCTGGAAACACCATATATTTT. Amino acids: CASSSGTGGSGNTIYF.

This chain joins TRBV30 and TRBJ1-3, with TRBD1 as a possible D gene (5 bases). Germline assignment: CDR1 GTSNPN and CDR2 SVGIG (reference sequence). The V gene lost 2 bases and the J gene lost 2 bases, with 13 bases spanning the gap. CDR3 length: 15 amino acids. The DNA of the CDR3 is TGTGCCTGGAGTCCTCTCGACAGCACTGGAAACACCATATATTTT. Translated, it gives CAWSPLDSTGNTIYF. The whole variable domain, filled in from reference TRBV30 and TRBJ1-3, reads SQTIHQWPATLVQPVGSPLSLECTVEGTSNPNLYWYRQAAGRGLQLLFYSVGIGQISSEVPQNLSASRPQDRQFILSSKKLLLSDSGFYLCAWSPLDSTGNTIYFGEGSWLTVV.

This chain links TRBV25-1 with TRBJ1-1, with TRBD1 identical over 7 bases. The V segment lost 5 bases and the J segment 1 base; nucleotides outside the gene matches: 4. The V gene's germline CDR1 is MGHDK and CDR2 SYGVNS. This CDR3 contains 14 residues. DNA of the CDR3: TGTGCCAGCAGTTTACAGGGGTGGAACACTGAAGCTTTCTTT. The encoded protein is CASSLQGWNTEAFF.

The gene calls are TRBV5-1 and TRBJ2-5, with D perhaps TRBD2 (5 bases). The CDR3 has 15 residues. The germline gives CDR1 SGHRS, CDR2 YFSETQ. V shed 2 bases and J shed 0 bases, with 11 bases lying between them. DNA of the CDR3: TGCGCCAGCAGCTTACGACCGGGATACCAAGAGACCCAGTACTTC. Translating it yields CASSLRPGYQETQYF.

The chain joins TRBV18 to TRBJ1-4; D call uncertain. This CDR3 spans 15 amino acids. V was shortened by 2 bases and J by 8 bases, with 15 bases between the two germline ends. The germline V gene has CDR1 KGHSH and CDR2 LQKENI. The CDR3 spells CASSPTSTVREKLFF. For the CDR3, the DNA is TGTGCCAGCTCACCAACGTCGACGGTGCGGGAAAAACTGTTTTTT.

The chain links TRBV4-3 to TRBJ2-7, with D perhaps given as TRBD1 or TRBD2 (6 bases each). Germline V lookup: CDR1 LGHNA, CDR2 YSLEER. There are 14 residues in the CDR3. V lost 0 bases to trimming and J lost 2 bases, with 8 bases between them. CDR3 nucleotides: TGCGCCAGCAGCCAAGATCGGGGGCCCTACGAGCAGTACTTC. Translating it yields CASSQDRGPYEQYF.

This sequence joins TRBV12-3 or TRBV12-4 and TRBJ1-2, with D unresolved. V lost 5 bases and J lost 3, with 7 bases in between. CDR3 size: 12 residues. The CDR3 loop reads CASSNTDYGYTF. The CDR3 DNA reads TGTGCCAGCAGTAACACCGACTATGGCTACACCTTC.

Here the CDR3 DNA reads TGTGCCAGCAGCCCGGGACTAGCGGGGAGCTCCTACGAGCAGTACTTC. Translating it yields CASSPGLAGSSYEQYF. The V call is TRBV5-6, the J call TRBJ2-7; 13 bases match TRBD2. CDR1 and CDR2 from the germline V gene are SGHDT and YYEEEE. CDR3 length equals 16 residues. The V gene end was trimmed by 4 bases and the J gene end by 0 bases; junction bases not matched to a gene: 4.

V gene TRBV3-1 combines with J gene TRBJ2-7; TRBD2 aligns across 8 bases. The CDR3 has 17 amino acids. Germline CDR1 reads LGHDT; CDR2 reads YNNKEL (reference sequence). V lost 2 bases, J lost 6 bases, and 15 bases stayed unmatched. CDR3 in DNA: TGTGCCAGCAGCCAAAGGGCCCCGGGGGGGCCTTTCGGCGAGCAGTACTTC. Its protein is CASSQRAPGGPFGEQYF.

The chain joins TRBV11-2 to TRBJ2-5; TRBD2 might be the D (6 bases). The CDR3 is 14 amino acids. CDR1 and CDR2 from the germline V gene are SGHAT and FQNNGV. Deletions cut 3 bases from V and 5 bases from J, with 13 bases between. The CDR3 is CASSLGRDWETQYF. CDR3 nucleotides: TGTGCCAGCAGCTTGGGCCGGGACTGGGAGACCCAGTACTTC. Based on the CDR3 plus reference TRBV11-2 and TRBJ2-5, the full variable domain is EAGVAQSPRYKIIEKRQSVAFWCNPISGHATLYWYQQILGQGPKLLIQFQNNGVVDDSQLPKDRFSAERLKGVDSTLKIQPAKLEDSAVYLCASSLGRDWETQYFGPGTRLLVL.

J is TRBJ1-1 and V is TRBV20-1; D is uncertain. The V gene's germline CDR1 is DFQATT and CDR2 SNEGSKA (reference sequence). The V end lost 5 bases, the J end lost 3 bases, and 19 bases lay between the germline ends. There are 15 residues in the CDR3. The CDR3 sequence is CSARTPHGSDTEAFF. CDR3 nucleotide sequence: TGCAGTGCTCGAACTCCACATGGCTCGGACACTGAAGCTTTCTTT.

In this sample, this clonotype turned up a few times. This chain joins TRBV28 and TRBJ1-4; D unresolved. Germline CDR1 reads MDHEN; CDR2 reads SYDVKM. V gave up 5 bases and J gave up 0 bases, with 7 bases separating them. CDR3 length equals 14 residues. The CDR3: CASSRPATNEKLFF. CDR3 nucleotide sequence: TGTGCCAGCAGTCGACCAGCAACTAATGAAAAACTGTTTTTT. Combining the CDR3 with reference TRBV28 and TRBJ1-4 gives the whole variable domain DVKVTQSSRYLVKRTGEKVFLECVQDMDHENMFWYRQDPGLGLRLIYFSYDVKMKEKGDIPEGYSVSREKKERFSLILESASTNQTSMYLCASSRPATNEKLFFGSGTQLSVL.

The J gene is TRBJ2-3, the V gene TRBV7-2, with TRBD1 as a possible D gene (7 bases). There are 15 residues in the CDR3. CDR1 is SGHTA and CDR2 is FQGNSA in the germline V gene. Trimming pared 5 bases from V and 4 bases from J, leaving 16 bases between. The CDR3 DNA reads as TGTGCCAGCAGCCCCCACAGGGGACTGGCAGATACGCAGTATTTT. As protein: CASSPHRGLADTQYF.

The CDR3 nucleotides read TGTGCCAGCAAAGGAGGGACATGGGGTGAAAAACTGTTTTTT. Protein product: CASKGGTWGEKLFF. The chain has TRBV7-2 and TRBJ1-4; D is possibly TRBD1 (6 bases). Trimming removed 7 bases at V and 7 bases at J, with 16 bases between. Germline loops: CDR1 SGHTA, CDR2 FQGNSA. This CDR3 region has 14 residues.

CDR3 sequence: CAWSPGTAIYEQYF. CDR3 in DNA: TGTGCCTGGAGCCCCGGGACAGCGATCTACGAGCAGTACTTC. The V call is TRBV30, the J call TRBJ2-7; 7 nucleotides line up with TRBD1. The CDR3 contains 14 residues. Trimming removed 3 bases from V and 3 bases from J; junction bases left unmatched: 8. Per the germline V gene, CDR1 is GTSNPN and CDR2 is SVGIG (reference sequence).

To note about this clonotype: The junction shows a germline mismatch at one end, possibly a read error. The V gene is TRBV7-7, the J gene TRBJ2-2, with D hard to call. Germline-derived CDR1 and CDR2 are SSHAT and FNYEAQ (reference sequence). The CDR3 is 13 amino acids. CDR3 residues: CASSLELTGELFF. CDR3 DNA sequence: TGTGCTAGCAGCTTGGAGCTCACCGGGGAGCTGTTTTTT.

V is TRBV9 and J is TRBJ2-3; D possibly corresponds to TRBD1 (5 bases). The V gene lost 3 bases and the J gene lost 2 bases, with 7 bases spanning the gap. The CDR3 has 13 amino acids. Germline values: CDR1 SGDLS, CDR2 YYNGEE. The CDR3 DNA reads TGTGCCAGCAGCGGACAGATCACAGATACGCAGTATTTT. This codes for CASSGQITDTQYF.

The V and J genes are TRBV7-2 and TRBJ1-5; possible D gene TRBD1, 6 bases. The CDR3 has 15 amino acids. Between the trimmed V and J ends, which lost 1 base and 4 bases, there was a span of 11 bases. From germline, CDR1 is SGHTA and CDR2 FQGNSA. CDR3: CASSLETGHNQPQHF. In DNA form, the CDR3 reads TGTGCCAGCAGCTTAGAGACAGGCCATAATCAGCCCCAGCATTTT. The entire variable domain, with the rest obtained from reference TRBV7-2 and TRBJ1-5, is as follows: GAGVSQSPSNKVTEKGKDVELRCDPISGHTALYWYRQSLGQGLEFLIYFQGNSAPDKSGLPSDRFSAERTGGSVSTLTIQRTQQEDSAVYLCASSLETGHNQPQHFGDGTRLSIL.

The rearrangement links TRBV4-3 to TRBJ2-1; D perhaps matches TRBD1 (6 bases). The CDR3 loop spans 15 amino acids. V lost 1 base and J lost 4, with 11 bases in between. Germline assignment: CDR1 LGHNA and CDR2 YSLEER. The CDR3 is CASSQVGTTYNEQFF. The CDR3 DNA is TGCGCCAGCAGCCAAGTGGGGACAACGTACAATGAGCAGTTCTTC.